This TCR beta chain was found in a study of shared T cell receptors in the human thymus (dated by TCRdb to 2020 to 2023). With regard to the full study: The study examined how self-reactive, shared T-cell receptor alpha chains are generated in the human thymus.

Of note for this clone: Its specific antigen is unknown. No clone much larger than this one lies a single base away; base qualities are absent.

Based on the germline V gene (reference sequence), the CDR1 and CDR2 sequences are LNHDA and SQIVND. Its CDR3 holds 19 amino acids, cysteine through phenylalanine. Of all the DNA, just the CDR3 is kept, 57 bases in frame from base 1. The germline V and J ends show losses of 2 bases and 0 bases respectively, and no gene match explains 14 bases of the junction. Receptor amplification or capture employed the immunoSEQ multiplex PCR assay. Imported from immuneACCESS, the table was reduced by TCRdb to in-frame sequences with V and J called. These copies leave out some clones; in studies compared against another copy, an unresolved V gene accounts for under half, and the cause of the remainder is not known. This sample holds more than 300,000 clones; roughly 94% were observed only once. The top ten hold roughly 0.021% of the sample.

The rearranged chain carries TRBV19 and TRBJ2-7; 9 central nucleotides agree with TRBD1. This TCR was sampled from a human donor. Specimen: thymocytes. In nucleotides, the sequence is TGTGCCAGTAGTATAAACCCGGGACAGGGAGGTTTTAGCTCCTACGAGCAGTACTTC. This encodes CASSINPGQGGFSSYEQYF.